Shown below are 27 T cell receptor beta chains from a single sample sequenced in a study of blood T cells in healthy people across ages. A second PCR of roughly 7 to 11 cycles used a sample-barcoded 5' primer and a J-beta primer mix. One entry per CDR3 protein results from TCRdb running MiXCR on the 5' RACE reads. The sample consists of over a million distinct CDR3 sequences, roughly a quarter of them appearing once. The same specimen was also included in a second study, on T cells of mothers and their children.

The sequenced sample was blood. These receptors were obtained from a girl aged 2 to 9 in good health.

This chain connects TRBV5-1 to TRBJ2-5, with TRBD2 matching over 9 bases. The germline gives CDR1 SGHRS, CDR2 YFSETQ. The CDR3 covers 17 residues. Trimming took 3 bases from V and 5 from J; bases not matched to a gene: 14. CDR3 sequence: CASSWTTSGDVMETQYF. CDR3 sequence (DNA): TGCGCCAGCAGCTGGACGACTAGCGGAGACGTAATGGAGACCCAGTACTTC.

The rearrangement uses TRBV5-1 and TRBJ2-5; unclear D gene. Looked up from germline, CDR1 is SGHRS and CDR2 is YFSETQ. This CDR3 region has 13 residues. V lost 1 base, J lost 3 bases, and 7 bases lay in between. The CDR3 bases are TGCGCCAGCAGCTTGTGGAGCGAAGAGACCCAGTACTTC. It codes for CASSLWSEETQYF. The entire variable domain, with the rest obtained from reference TRBV5-1 and TRBJ2-5, is as follows: KAGVTQTPRYLIKTRGQQVTLSCSPISGHRSVSWYQQTPGQGLQFLFEYFSETQRNKGNFPGRFSGRQFSNSRSEMNVSTLELGDSALYLCASSLWSEETQYFGPGTRLLVL.

The chain employs TRBV3-1 and TRBJ2-1; unclear D gene. The CDR3 has 11 amino acids. Between the trimmed V and J ends, which lost 0 bases and 12 bases, there was a span of 6 bases. Per the germline V gene, CDR1 is LGHDT and CDR2 is YNNKEL (reference sequence). The CDR3: CASSQEGLQFF. The CDR3 DNA sequence: TGTGCCAGCAGCCAAGAAGGCCTGCAGTTCTTC.

The J gene is TRBJ2-2, the V gene TRBV4-1, with D tentatively TRBD2 (5 bases). The V and J ends lost 0 bases and 8 bases respectively, with 10 bases between them. CDR3 length: 14 residues. CDR1 and CDR2 from the germline V gene are MGHRA and YSYEKL. In nucleotides, the CDR3 is TGCGCCAGCAGCCAAGAACTAGGGATAGGGGAGCTGTTTTTT. Encoded protein: CASSQELGIGELFF.

V is TRBV7-2 and J is TRBJ2-5; TRBD1 agrees at 9 bases. In germline, CDR1 is SGHTA, CDR2 FQGNSA. This CDR3 is built from 13 residues. Trimming took 8 bases from V and 1 from J; bases not matched to a gene: 2. The CDR3 DNA is TGTGCCAGCGGGACAGGGAGCCAAGAGACCCAGTACTTC. It encodes CASGTGSQETQYF.

This clonotype was recorded a few times. The chain is built from TRBV28 and TRBJ2-7; no clear D. CDR3 length: 13 residues. Germline CDR1 reads MDHEN; CDR2 reads SYDVKM. V lost 5 bases to trimming and J lost 0 bases, with 8 bases between them. CDR3 bases: TGTGCCAGCAGTCTCCCCGTCTCCTACGAGCAGTACTTC. This encodes CASSLPVSYEQYF.

The table lists this clonotype with many counts. The V gene is TRBV9, the J gene TRBJ2-5; possibly TRBD2 for D (6 bases). Germline V lookup: CDR1 SGDLS, CDR2 YYNGEE. This CDR3 is 14 amino acids long. V was trimmed by 0 bases and J by 5 bases, leaving 11 bases between them. CDR3 residues: CASSVGGRSETQYF. For the CDR3, the DNA is TGTGCCAGCAGCGTAGGTGGGAGGAGCGAGACCCAGTACTTC.

This chain joins TRBV6-6 and TRBJ2-1; TRBD2 agrees at 10 bases. CDR3 size: 13 residues. Germline CDR1 MNHNY, CDR2 SVGAGI (reference sequence). J gave up 9 bases and V 11 bases, and 10 bases lay outside the gene matches. Written as DNA, the CDR3 is TGTGCCGGTAACCAGCGGGGGGGTAGTGAGCAGTTCTTC. This gives the protein CAGNQRGGSEQFF.

This clonotype was seen only once. A single base separates this from a much larger clone, so it may be a read error. The V gene is TRBV12-3 or TRBV12-4, the J gene TRBJ2-3, with D uncertain. V was trimmed by 1 base and J by 4 bases, leaving 9 bases between them. The CDR3 length is 14 residues. Written as DNA, the CDR3 is TGTGCCAGCAGTTTAGGCTTGAGCGCAGATACGCAGTATTTT. The encoded protein is CASSLGLSADTQYF.

This clonotype was seen a few times. The chain is built from TRBV2 and TRBJ2-6; D is undetermined. CDR3 length: 12 residues. With 8 bases removed from V and 4 bases from J, the gap between germline ends came to 6 bases. CDR1 and CDR2 (germline): SNHLY, FYNNEI. In DNA, the CDR3 is TGTGCCAGCGCCTACGGGGCCAACGTCCTGACTTTC. Translated: CASAYGANVLTF. Full variable domain (outside the CDR3, taken from reference TRBV2 and TRBJ2-6): EPEVTQTPSHQVTQMGQEVILRCVPISNHLYFYWYRQILGQKVEFLVSFYNNEISEKSEIFDDQFSVERPDGSNFTLKIRSTKLEDSAMYFCASAYGANVLTFGAGSRLTVL.

This clonotype was observed a few times. The V call is TRBV7-2, the J call TRBJ2-5; the match to TRBD2 covers 9 bases. V gave up 0 bases and J gave up 6 bases; unmatched junction bases: 8. Germline values: CDR1 SGHTA, CDR2 FQGNSA. There are 16 residues in the CDR3. CDR3 region: CASSLAGLAGLQTQYF. The CDR3, as DNA: TGTGCCAGCAGCTTAGCGGGCCTAGCGGGGTTGCAGACCCAGTACTTC.

At least ten counts were recorded for this clonotype. The genes are TRBV19 and TRBJ2-5; TRBD1 is a possible D gene (6 bases). In germline, CDR1 is LNHDA, CDR2 SQIVND (reference sequence). The CDR3 loop spans 13 amino acids. The germline V and J ends were trimmed by 9 bases and 2 bases, with 13 bases remaining between them. CDR3: CASSSTGQETQYF. CDR3 nucleotides: TGTGCCAGCAGTTCGACAGGACAAGAGACCCAGTACTTC.

This clonotype has more than one count but fewer than ten. The chain combines TRBV20-1 with TRBJ2-1, with D maybe TRBD1 (8 bases). Trimming took off 3 bases at V and 2 bases at J, with 14 bases between the two ends. Germline CDR1 DFQATT, CDR2 SNEGSKA (reference sequence). The CDR3 loop spans 15 amino acids. This chain's CDR3 is CSARGGTGAYNEQFF. DNA for the CDR3: TGCAGTGCTAGGGGGGGGACAGGAGCCTACAATGAGCAGTTCTTC.

This rearrangement joins TRBV25-1 to TRBJ2-5; 10 bases are shared with TRBD1. The CDR3 sequence is 16 residues long. V dropped 1 base and J dropped 5; count of bases not matched to a gene: 7. Germline V lookup: CDR1 MGHDK, CDR2 SYGVNS. The CDR3 protein is CASSEFRQGAEETQYF. For the CDR3, the DNA is TGTGCCAGCAGTGAATTCCGACAGGGGGCCGAGGAGACCCAGTACTTC.

The chain recombines TRBV15 with TRBJ2-5; D remains ambiguous. Germline CDR1 reads LNHNV; CDR2 reads YYDKDF (reference sequence). The length of the CDR3 is 15 residues. The V end was cut by 2 bases, the J end by 1 base, with 11 bases between. Here the CDR3 reads CATSRPSGSQETQYF. The CDR3 DNA sequence: TGTGCCACCAGCAGACCTTCGGGCAGCCAAGAGACCCAGTACTTC.

This chain uses TRBV20-1 with TRBJ2-7, with TRBD1 identical over 7 bases. Germline assignment: CDR1 DFQATT and CDR2 SNEGSKA (reference sequence). J was trimmed by 6 bases and V by 4 bases; bases with no gene match: 9. The CDR3 has 13 residues. The CDR3 spells CSATRQGGLEQYF. Here the CDR3 DNA reads TGCAGTGCTACCCGACAGGGCGGGCTCGAGCAGTACTTC.

This clonotype was seen more than once but under ten times. The chain carries TRBV20-1 and TRBJ1-1; TRBD1 might be the D (5 bases). Germline V gives CDR1 DFQATT, CDR2 SNEGSKA (reference sequence). Deletions cut 6 bases from V and 8 bases from J, with 28 bases between. The CDR3 runs to 16 residues. The CDR3 region has the DNA TGCAGTGCGCCACCCTGGAATTCAAGGGGAGGTACGGAAGCTTTCTTT. It is translated as CSAPPWNSRGGTEAFF.

The chain carries TRBV20-1 and TRBJ1-2; a weak D match, TRBD1 (5 bases). V was clipped by 1 base and J by 6 bases, with 9 bases between them. The CDR3 totals 12 residues. Germline-derived CDR1 and CDR2 are DFQATT and SNEGSKA (reference sequence). CDR3 in DNA: TGCAGTGCTAGAGGGGGCCCTCATGGCTACACCTTC. It translates to CSARGGPHGYTF.

This clonotype was seen more than once but under ten times. The V gene is TRBV7-8, the J gene TRBJ2-6; no reliable D call. Germline lookup yields CDR1 SGHVS and CDR2 FQNEAQ. The CDR3 runs 17 residues. V shed 5 bases and J shed 2 bases, with 16 bases lying between them. In DNA, the CDR3 is TGTGCCAGCAGCCGACGGTCACCTCAAGCTGGGGCCAACGTCCTGACTTTC. The encoded protein is CASSRRSPQAGANVLTF.

The rearrangement joins TRBV6-5 to TRBJ2-4, with unresolved D. Germline V gene lookup returns CDR1 MNHEY and CDR2 SVGAGI. V lost 3 bases and J 0 bases, leaving 15 bases between the germline ends. The CDR3 totals 17 residues. CDR3 sequence reads: CASSYPLAPSAKNIQYF. Written as DNA, the CDR3 is TGTGCCAGCAGTTATCCGCTGGCCCCCTCAGCCAAAAACATTCAGTACTTC.

The rearrangement links TRBV13 to TRBJ2-5; D could derive from TRBD1 or TRBD2 (5 bases each). Trimming shortened V by 2 bases and J by 11 bases, and 21 bases separated the two germline ends. CDR1 and CDR2 from the germline V gene are PRHDT and FYEKMQ (reference sequence). The CDR3 consists of 15 residues. The CDR3 nucleotides read TGTGCCAGCAGCTTAAGGGTAGGGGCTCTTGGGGAGCAGTACTTC. Protein product: CASSLRVGALGEQYF.

This clonotype has a single count. The rearrangement joins TRBV7-9 to TRBJ2-1, with TRBD2 matching 7 bases. The length of the CDR3 is 18 residues. V dropped 7 bases and J dropped 3; count of bases not matched to a gene: 18. Germline loops: CDR1 SEHNR, CDR2 FQNEAQ (reference sequence). The CDR3 here is CASNTLYLREGDYNEQFF. The CDR3 coding sequence is TGTGCCAGCAACACCCTATACCTTAGGGAGGGTGACTACAATGAGCAGTTCTTC.

Only a few counts were recorded for this clonotype. Relative to the germline gene, one junction end is altered; a read error may explain this. The chain combines TRBV14 with TRBJ2-7, with D possibly being TRBD2 (6 bases). The CDR3 has 14 residues. Germline V gene sequence: CDR1 SGHDN, CDR2 FVKESK. The CDR3 reads CASSQIGTPHEQCF. The CDR3 bases are TGTGCCAGCAGTCAAATCGGGACTCCTCACGAGCAGTGCTTC.

This clonotype has only a few counts. The DNA of the CDR3 is TGTGCCAGCAGCCATGGGGAGCGGGAGGGCAATGAGCAGTTCTTC. Translated, it gives CASSHGEREGNEQFF. The chain uses TRBV7-8 and TRBJ2-1, with TRBD2 matching 10 bases. Per germline, CDR1 SGHVS and CDR2 FQNEAQ. The CDR3 has 15 residues. Trimming cost V 5 bases and J 6 bases; bases outside gene matches: 7.

This sequence joins TRBV29-1 and TRBJ2-7; a weak D match, TRBD2 (5 bases). Germline CDR1 SQVTM, CDR2 ANQGSEA. Between the trimmed V and J ends, which lost 5 bases and 3 bases, there was a span of 14 bases. The CDR3 runs 13 residues. The CDR3 DNA sequence: TGCAGCGTTTCGGCAGGAGGCGACTACGAGCAGTACTTC. It codes for CSVSAGGDYEQYF.

This clonotype was counted only a few times. J is TRBJ1-4 and V is TRBV7-9; D might be TRBD1 (5 bases). The V end was cut by 6 bases, the J end by 4 bases, with 18 bases between. Per germline, CDR1 SEHNR and CDR2 FQNEAQ (reference sequence). This CDR3 spans 16 amino acids. The CDR3 DNA reads as TGTGCCAGCAGTTCCGCCCGACAGAGGCTTAATGAAAAACTGTTTTTT. Translation gives CASSSARQRLNEKLFF.

The sample holds a few counts of this clonotype. The CDR3 loop reads CASSQWGNEKLFF. The CDR3 region has the DNA TGTGCCAGCAGCCAGTGGGGAAATGAAAAACTGTTTTTT. The gene calls are TRBV14 and TRBJ1-4; D is unclear. The ends were cut back, 3 bases at V and 5 bases at J, with 7 bases in the middle. CDR3 length equals 13 residues. Germline-derived CDR1 and CDR2 are SGHDN and FVKESK.